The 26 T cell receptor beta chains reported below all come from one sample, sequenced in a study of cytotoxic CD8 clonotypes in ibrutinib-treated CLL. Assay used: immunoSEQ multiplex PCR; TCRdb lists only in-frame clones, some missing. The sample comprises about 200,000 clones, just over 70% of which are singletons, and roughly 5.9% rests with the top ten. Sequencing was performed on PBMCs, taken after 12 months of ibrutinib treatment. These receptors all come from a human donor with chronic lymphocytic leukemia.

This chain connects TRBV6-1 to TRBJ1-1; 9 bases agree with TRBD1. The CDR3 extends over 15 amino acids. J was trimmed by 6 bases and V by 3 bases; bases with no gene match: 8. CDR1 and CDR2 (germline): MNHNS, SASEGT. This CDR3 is CASSEGQGISAEAFF. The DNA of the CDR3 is TGTGCCAGCAGTGAGGGACAGGGTATTAGCGCTGAAGCTTTCTTT.

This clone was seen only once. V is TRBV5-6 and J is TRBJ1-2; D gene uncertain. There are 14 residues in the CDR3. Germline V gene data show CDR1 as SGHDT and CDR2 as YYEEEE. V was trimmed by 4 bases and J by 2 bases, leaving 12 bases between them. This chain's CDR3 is CASSGVPLNYGYTF. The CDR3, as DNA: TGTGCCAGCAGCGGGGTCCCCCTAAACTATGGCTACACCTTC. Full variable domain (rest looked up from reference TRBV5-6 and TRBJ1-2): DAGVTQSPTHLIKTRGQQVTLRCSPKSGHDTVSWYQQALGQGPQFIFQYYEEEERQRGNFPDRFSGHQFPNYSSELNVNALLLGDSALYLCASSGVPLNYGYTFGSGTRLTVV.

The CDR3 region has the DNA TGCGCCAGCGCCCCCGGGACCCTAGGATATGGCTACACCTTC. It translates to CASAPGTLGYGYTF. V and J are TRBV5-1 and TRBJ1-2, with D possibly TRBD1 on 5 matching bases. Trimming cost V 7 bases and J 5 bases, with 18 bases left between them. The CDR3 spans 14 residues. In germline, CDR1 is SGHRS, CDR2 YFSETQ.

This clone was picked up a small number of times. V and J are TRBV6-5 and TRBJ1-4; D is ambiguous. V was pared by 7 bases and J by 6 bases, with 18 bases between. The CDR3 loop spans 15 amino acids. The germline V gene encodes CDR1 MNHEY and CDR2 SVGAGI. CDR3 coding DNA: TGTGCCAGCACCATTACGGACGGACGGGATGAAAAACTGTTTTTT. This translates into CASTITDGRDEKLFF.

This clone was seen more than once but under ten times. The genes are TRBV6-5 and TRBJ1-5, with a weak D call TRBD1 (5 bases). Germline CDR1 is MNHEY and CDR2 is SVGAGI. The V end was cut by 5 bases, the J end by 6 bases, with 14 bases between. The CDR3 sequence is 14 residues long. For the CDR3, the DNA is TGTGCCAGCAGTGGGATGCCAGGGAGTCAGCCCCAGCATTTT. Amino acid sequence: CASSGMPGSQPQHF.

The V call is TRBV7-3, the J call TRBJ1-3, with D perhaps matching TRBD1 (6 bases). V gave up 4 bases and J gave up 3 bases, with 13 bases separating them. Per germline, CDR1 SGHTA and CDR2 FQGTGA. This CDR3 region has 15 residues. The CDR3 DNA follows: TGTGCCAGCAGCTCAACCGGAGGGGGTGGAAACACCATATATTTT. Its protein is CASSSTGGGGNTIYF.

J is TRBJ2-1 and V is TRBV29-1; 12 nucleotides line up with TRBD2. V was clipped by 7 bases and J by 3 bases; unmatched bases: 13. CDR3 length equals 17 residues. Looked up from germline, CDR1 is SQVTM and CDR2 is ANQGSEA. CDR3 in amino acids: CSAREASGGALYNEQFF. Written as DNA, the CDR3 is TGCAGCGCTCGGGAGGCTAGCGGGGGGGCCCTCTACAATGAGCAGTTCTTC.

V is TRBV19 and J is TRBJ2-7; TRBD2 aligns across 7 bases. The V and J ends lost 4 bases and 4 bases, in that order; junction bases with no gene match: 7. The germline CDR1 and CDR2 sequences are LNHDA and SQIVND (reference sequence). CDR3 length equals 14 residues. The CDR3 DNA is TGTGCCAGTAGTAGGGGACCGGGGGGTTACGAGCAGTACTTC. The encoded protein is CASSRGPGGYEQYF.

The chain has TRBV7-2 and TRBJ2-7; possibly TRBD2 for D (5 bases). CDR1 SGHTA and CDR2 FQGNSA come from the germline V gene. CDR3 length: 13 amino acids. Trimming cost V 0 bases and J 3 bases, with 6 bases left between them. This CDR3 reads CASSLARDYEQYF. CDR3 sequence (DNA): TGTGCCAGCAGCTTAGCTCGGGACTACGAGCAGTACTTC.

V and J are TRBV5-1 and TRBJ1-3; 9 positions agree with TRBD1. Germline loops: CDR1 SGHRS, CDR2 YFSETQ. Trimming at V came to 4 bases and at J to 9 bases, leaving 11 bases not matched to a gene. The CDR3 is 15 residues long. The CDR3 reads CASSNQGQGVGTIYF. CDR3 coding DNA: TGCGCCAGCAGCAACCAGGGACAGGGAGTTGGCACCATATATTTT.

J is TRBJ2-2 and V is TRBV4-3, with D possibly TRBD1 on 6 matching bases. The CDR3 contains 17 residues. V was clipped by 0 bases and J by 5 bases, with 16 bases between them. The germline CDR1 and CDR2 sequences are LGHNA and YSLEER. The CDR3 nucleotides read TGCGCCAGCAGCCAAGAACGGGCCCAGGGGACAACCGGGGAGCTGTTTTTT. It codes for CASSQERAQGTTGELFF.

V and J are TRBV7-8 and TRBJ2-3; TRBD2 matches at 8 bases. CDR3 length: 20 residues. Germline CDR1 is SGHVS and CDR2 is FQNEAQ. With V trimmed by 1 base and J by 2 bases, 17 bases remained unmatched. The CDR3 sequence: CASSLEVAGGLPSDTDTQYF. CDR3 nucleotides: TGTGCCAGCAGCTTAGAAGTTGCGGGGGGATTGCCCTCAGACACAGATACGCAGTATTTT.

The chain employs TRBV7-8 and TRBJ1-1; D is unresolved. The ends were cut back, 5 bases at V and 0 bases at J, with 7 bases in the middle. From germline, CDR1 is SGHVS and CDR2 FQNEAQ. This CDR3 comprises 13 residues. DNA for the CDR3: TGTGCCAGCAGCAACTATATGAACACTGAAGCTTTCTTT. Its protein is CASSNYMNTEAFF.

The CDR3 reads CASRNPGPLNQPQHF. In nucleotides, the CDR3 is TGTGCCAGCCGTAACCCGGGACCCTTAAATCAGCCCCAGCATTTT. The V call is TRBV6-6, the J call TRBJ1-5; D is perhaps TRBD1 (5 bases). Germline V lookup: CDR1 MNHNY, CDR2 SVGAGI (reference sequence). The CDR3 loop spans 15 amino acids. V lost 8 bases and J lost 4, with 18 bases in between.

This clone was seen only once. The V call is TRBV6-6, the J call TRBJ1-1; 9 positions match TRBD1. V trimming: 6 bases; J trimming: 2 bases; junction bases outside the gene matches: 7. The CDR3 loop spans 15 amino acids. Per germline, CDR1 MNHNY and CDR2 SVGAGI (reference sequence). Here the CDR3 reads CASRSGTGFNTEAFF. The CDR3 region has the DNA TGTGCCAGCAGATCCGGGACAGGGTTCAACACTGAAGCTTTCTTT.

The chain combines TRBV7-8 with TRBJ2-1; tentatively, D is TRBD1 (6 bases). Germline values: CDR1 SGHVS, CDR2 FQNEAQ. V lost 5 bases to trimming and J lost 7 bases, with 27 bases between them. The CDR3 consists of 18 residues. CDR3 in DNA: TGTGCCAGCAGCCGCCAAGACTCGACAGGTAGGAGAAGGAATGAGCAGTTCTTC. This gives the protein CASSRQDSTGRRRNEQFF.

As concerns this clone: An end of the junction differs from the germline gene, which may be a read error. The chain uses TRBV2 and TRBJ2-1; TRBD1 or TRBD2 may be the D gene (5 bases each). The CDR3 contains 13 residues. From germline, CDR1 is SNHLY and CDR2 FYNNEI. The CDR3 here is CASSALNSSPGLF. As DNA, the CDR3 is TGTGCCAGCAGTGCATTGAACTCGAGCCCGGGACTCTTC. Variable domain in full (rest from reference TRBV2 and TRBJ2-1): EPEVTQTPSHQVTQMGQEVILRCVPISNHLYFYWYRQILGQKVEFLVSFYNNEISEKSEIFDDQFSVERPDGSNFTLKIRSTKLEDSAMYFCASSALNSSPGLFGPGTRLTVL.

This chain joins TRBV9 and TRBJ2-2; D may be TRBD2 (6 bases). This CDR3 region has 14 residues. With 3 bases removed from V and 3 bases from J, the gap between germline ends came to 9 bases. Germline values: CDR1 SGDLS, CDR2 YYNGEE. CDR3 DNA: TGTGCCAGCAGCGAGGGAGGTTACACCGGGGAGCTGTTTTTT. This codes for CASSEGGYTGELFF. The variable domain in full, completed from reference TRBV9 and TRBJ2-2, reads DSGVTQTPKHLITATGQRVTLRCSPRSGDLSVYWYQQSLDQGLQFLIQYYNGEERAKGNILERFSAQQFPDLHSELNLSSLELGDSALYFCASSEGGYTGELFFGEGSRLTVL.

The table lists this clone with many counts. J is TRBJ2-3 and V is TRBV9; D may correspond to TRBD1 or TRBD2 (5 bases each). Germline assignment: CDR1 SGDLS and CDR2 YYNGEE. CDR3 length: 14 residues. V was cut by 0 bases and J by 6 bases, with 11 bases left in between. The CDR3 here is CASSVAGHGDTQYF. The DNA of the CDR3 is TGTGCCAGCAGCGTAGCGGGGCACGGGGATACGCAGTATTTT.

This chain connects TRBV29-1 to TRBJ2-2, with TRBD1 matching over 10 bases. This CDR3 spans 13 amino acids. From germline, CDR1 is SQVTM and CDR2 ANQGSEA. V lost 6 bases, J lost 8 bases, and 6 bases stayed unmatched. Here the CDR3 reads CSVDRGRFGELFF. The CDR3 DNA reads TGCAGCGTAGACAGGGGGCGGTTTGGGGAGCTGTTTTTT.

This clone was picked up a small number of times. CDR3 residues: CASSLHGQRLSYEQYF. In DNA form, the CDR3 reads TGTGCCAGCTCACTGCACGGACAGAGACTATCCTACGAGCAGTACTTC. The chain recombines TRBV18 with TRBJ2-7; tentatively, D is TRBD1 (6 bases). Trimming pared 4 bases from V and 1 base from J, leaving 17 bases between. The CDR3 covers 16 residues. Germline values: CDR1 KGHSH, CDR2 LQKENI. Full variable domain (missing parts from reference TRBV18 and TRBJ2-7): NAGVMQNPRHLVRRRGQEARLRCSPMKGHSHVYWYRQLPEEGLKFMVYLQKENIIDESGMPKERFSAEFPKEGPSILRIQQVVRGDSAAYFCASSLHGQRLSYEQYFGPGTRLTVT.

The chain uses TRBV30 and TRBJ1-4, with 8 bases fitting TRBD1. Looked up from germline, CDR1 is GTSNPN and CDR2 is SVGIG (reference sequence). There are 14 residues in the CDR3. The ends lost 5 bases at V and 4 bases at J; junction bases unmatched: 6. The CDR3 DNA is TGTGCCTGGGCTAGGACAGGGCGTAATGAAAAACTGTTTTTT. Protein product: CAWARTGRNEKLFF. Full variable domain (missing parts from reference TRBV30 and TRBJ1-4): SQTIHQWPATLVQPVGSPLSLECTVEGTSNPNLYWYRQAAGRGLQLLFYSVGIGQISSEVPQNLSASRPQDRQFILSSKKLLLSDSGFYLCAWARTGRNEKLFFGSGTQLSVL.

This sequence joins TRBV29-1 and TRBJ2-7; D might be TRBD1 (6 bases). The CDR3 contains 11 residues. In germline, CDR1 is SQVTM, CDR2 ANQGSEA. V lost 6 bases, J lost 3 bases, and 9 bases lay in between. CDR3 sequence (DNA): TGCAGCGTCTCGGACAGCTACGAGCAGTACTTC. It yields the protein CSVSDSYEQYF.

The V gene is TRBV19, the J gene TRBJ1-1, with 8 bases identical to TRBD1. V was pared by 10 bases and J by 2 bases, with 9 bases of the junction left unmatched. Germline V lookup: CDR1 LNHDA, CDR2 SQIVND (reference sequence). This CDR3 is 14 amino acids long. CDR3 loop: CATTGGQANTEAFF. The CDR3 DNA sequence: TGTGCCACCACAGGGGGGCAGGCAAACACTGAAGCTTTCTTT.

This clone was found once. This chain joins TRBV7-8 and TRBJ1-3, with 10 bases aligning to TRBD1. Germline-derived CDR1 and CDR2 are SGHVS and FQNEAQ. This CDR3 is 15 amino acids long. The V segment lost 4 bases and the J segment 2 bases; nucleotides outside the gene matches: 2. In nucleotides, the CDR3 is TGTGCCAGCAGCTCCGGACAGGGGGCTGGAAACACCATATATTTT. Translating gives CASSSGQGAGNTIYF.

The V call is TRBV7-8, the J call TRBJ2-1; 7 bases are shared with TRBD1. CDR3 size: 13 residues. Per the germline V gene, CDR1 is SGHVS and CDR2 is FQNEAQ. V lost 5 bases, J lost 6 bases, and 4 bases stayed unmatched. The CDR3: CASSPNRGNEQFF. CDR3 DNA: TGTGCCAGCAGCCCAAACAGGGGCAATGAGCAGTTCTTC.